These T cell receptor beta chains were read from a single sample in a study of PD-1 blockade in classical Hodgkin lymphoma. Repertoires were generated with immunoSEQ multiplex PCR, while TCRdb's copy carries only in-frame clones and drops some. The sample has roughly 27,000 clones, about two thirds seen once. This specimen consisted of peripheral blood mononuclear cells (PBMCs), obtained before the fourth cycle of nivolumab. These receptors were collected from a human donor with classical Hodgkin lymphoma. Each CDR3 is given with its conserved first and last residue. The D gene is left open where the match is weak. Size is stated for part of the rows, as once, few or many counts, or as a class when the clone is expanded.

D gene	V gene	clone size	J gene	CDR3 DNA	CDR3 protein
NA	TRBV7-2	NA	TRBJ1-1	TGTGCCAGCAGCCAACAGGTGAACACTGAAGCTTTCTTT	CASSQQVNTEAFF
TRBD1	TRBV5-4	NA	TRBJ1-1	TGTGCCAGCAGCTTGGTGCGGGGACAGGGGGCCACTGAAGCTTTCTTT	CASSLVRGQGATEAFF
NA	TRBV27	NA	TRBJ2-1	TGTGCCAGCAGTTTATCCTGGGACAATGAGCAGTTCTTC	CASSLSWDNEQFF
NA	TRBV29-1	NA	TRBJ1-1	TGCAGCGTTTGGAAGAACACTGAAGCTTTCTTT	CSVWKNTEAFF
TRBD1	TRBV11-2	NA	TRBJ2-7	TGTGCCAGCAGCTCTATCACGACAGGGGGCAGCTACGAGCAGTACTTC	CASSSITTGGSYEQYF
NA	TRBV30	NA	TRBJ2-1	TGTGCCTGGTGTGCGGGCCCCTACAATGAGCAGTTCTTC	CAWCAGPYNEQFF
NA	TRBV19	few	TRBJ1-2	TGTGCCAGTAGTATGGGCCTTTTGGGCTACACCTTC	CASSMGLLGYTF
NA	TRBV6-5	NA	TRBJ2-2	TGTGCCAGCAGTTACAACAGTTTTTCAGGGGCCGGGGAGCTGTTTTTT	CASSYNSFSGAGELFF
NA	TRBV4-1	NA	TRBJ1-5	TGCGCCAGCAGCCAGGGGGGGAGGGCCAGCAATCAGCCCCAGCATTTT	CASSQGGRASNQPQHF
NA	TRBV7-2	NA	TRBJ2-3	TGTGCCAGCAGCCCCCCGATAGATAGCACAGATACGCAGTATTTT	CASSPPIDSTDTQYF
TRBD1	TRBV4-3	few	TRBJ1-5	TGCGCCAGCAGCCAAGGGCAGGGGGGTAATCAGCCCCAGCATTTT	CASSQGQGGNQPQHF